This TCR beta chain originates from a study of cytomegalovirus exposure and HLA in healthy donors. In regard to this clone: Its specificity is not known.

Study-level findings and limits: The analysis excluded some indistinguishable V segments, including TRBV6-2 and TRBV6-3.

Trimming took 5 bases from V and 0 from J; bases not matched to a gene: 7. Germline lookup yields CDR1 SGHVS and CDR2 FQNEAQ. CDR3 size: 17 residues. Use of 60 Vbeta and 13 Jbeta primers characterized the PCR. Method: immunoSEQ multiplex PCR; TCRdb's copy keeps in-frame clones and lacks some. The table records about 150,000 clones, about three quarters of them present only once. The V gene is TRBV7-8, the J gene TRBJ1-1, with 12 positions matching TRBD1. The source of this sequence is a male donor in good health and CMV-seronegative. Sequenced material: PBMCs. CDR3 protein: CASSTGQGARMNTEAFF. In DNA, the CDR3 is TGTGCCAGCAGCACGGGACAGGGGGCAAGGATGAACACTGAAGCTTTCTTT.